What follows are 22 T cell receptor beta chains derived from one specimen sequenced in a study of T cells in Graves' hyperthyroidism and ophthalmopathy. RNA transcripts were the template for amplifying TCR beta CDR3 regions. TCR CDR3 regions were first amplified by RT-PCR with HTBI primers. MiXCR was run by TCRdb on the multiplex PCR reads, yielding one entry per CDR3 protein. The table has 600,000 to 700,000 distinct CDR3 sequences, about 15% seen once; the top ten hold 4.3%. Input material: blood. These receptors came from a woman between 35 and 50 years old with Graves' ophthalmopathy.

This clonotype was seen more than once but under ten times. Just one base apart from a much larger clone, this may be a read error. The chain joins TRBV7-6 to TRBJ1-1; D gene ambiguous. Trimming stripped 1 base from V and 0 bases from J, with 6 bases between. The CDR3 has 14 residues. Germline V gene data show CDR1 as SGHVS and CDR2 as FNYEAQ. As DNA, the CDR3 is TGTGCCAGCAGCTTAGATTTGTTGAACACTGAAGCTTTCTTT. Translating it yields CASSLDLLNTEAFF.

The chain uses TRBV20-1 and TRBJ1-1, with D uncertain. The CDR3 contains 12 residues. Deletions cut 3 bases from V and 5 bases from J, with 10 bases between. Germline CDR1 DFQATT, CDR2 SNEGSKA (reference sequence). The CDR3 nucleotides read TGCAGTGCTAGGTGGCTCTCAACTGAAGCTTTCTTT. This codes for CSARWLSTEAFF.

This clonotype was seen at least ten times. The chain carries TRBV14 and TRBJ1-2, with D hard to call. The CDR3 has 17 residues. The ends were cut back, 0 bases at V and 6 bases at J, with 20 bases in the middle. CDR1 and CDR2 (germline): SGHDN, FVKESK. CDR3 sequence reads: CASSQDGWGALENGYTF. The CDR3 nucleotides read TGTGCCAGCAGCCAAGATGGGTGGGGAGCATTGGAGAATGGCTACACCTTC.

There are many counts of this clonotype. CDR3 region: CASSLDAGPRAGTQYF. The CDR3 DNA sequence: TGTGCCAGCAGCTTAGATGCGGGGCCCCGAGCGGGGACCCAGTACTTC. The J gene is TRBJ2-5, the V gene TRBV7-2; perhaps TRBD2 as D (6 bases). Germline V gene data show CDR1 as SGHTA and CDR2 as FQGNSA. V was pared by 1 base and J by 7 bases, with 19 bases between. The CDR3 extends over 16 amino acids.

This clonotype appeared many times. The rearrangement joins TRBV4-1 to TRBJ1-1; a possible D gene is TRBD1 (5 bases). Germline V CDR1 and CDR2: MGHRA, YSYEKL. The CDR3 sequence is 14 residues long. The V end lost 6 bases, the J end lost 1 base, and 12 bases lay between the germline ends. This chain's CDR3 is CASSIDGGNTEAFF. The DNA of the CDR3 is TGCGCCAGCAGTATCGATGGGGGGAACACTGAAGCTTTCTTT.

This chain's CDR3 is CASTRQGPGTGELFF. CDR3 coding DNA: TGTGCCAGCACCCGACAGGGGCCGGGGACCGGGGAGCTGTTTTTT. The chain is built from TRBV6-1 and TRBJ2-2; TRBD1 matches 8 bases. The CDR3 covers 15 residues. The V segment lost 7 bases and the J segment 5 bases; nucleotides outside the gene matches: 9. Looked up from germline, CDR1 is MNHNS and CDR2 is SASEGT.

This chain links TRBV30 with TRBJ2-7, with a tentative D call TRBD1 (5 bases). CDR1 is GTSNPN and CDR2 is SVGIG in the germline V gene (reference sequence). V lost 1 base to trimming and J lost 3 bases, with 10 bases between them. CDR3 length: 13 amino acids. The CDR3 here is CAWSDGQNYEQYF. The CDR3 region has the DNA TGTGCCTGGAGTGACGGACAAAACTACGAGCAGTACTTC.

This clonotype was seen at least ten times. This chain links TRBV12-3 or TRBV12-4 with TRBJ2-5; D uncertain. The CDR3 spans 12 residues. V lost 7 bases to trimming and J lost 5 bases, with 11 bases between them. DNA of the CDR3: TGTGCCAGCACCCGACCTGGGGAGACCCAGTACTTC. It encodes CASTRPGETQYF.

Many counts were recorded for this clonotype. The chain is built from TRBV6-5 and TRBJ1-5; weak D call: TRBD1 (6 bases). Trimming took off 0 bases at V and 3 bases at J, with 12 bases between the two ends. Germline V gene lookup returns CDR1 MNHEY and CDR2 SVGAGI. The CDR3 sequence is 16 residues long. The CDR3 spells CASSYSYPGANQPQHF. The CDR3 DNA is TGTGCCAGCAGTTACTCGTATCCAGGGGCCAATCAGCCCCAGCATTTT.

The genes are TRBV10-3 and TRBJ2-7, with D uncertain. The germline V gene encodes CDR1 ENHRY and CDR2 SYGVKD. Trimming removed 3 bases at V and 4 bases at J, with 7 bases between. The CDR3 runs 12 residues. As DNA, the CDR3 is TGTGCCATCAGTGACATCAGGTACGAGCAGTACTTC. Amino acids: CAISDIRYEQYF.

The V and J genes are TRBV12-3 or TRBV12-4 and TRBJ1-2; D is ambiguous. V lost 5 bases and J lost 3, with 19 bases in between. CDR3 size: 16 residues. CDR3 region: CASSKMPIPVDYGYTF. CDR3 nucleotide sequence: TGTGCCAGCAGTAAAATGCCTATCCCGGTCGACTATGGCTACACCTTC.

V usage is TRBV27 and J usage is TRBJ1-5; no firm D call. The CDR3 has 12 residues. Germline V gives CDR1 MNHEY, CDR2 SMNVEV (reference sequence). Trimming took off 5 bases at V and 6 bases at J, with 8 bases between the two ends. DNA for the CDR3: TGTGCCAGCAGTGAAATAGGTCAGCCCCAGCATTTT. It codes for CASSEIGQPQHF.

This clonotype was recorded at least ten times. The J gene is TRBJ1-1, the V gene TRBV12-3 or TRBV12-4, with a weak D call TRBD1 (6 bases). V lost 3 bases to trimming and J lost 5 bases, with 13 bases between them. The CDR3 contains 14 residues. The CDR3 nucleotides are TGTGCCAGCAGTTTTATGGGGCAGGGGACTGAAGCTTTCTTT. Its protein product is CASSFMGQGTEAFF.

V gene TRBV19 combines with J gene TRBJ2-2; D might be TRBD1 (6 bases). The CDR3 extends over 16 amino acids. CDR1 and CDR2 from the germline V gene are LNHDA and SQIVND (reference sequence). Trimming shortened V by 5 bases and J by 0 bases, and 13 bases separated the two germline ends. CDR3 sequence: CASSPYRVPNTGELFF. The CDR3 DNA is TGTGCCAGTAGTCCATACAGGGTCCCGAACACCGGGGAGCTGTTTTTT. Combining the CDR3 with reference TRBV19 and TRBJ2-2 gives the whole variable domain DGGITQSPKYLFRKEGQNVTLSCEQNLNHDAMYWYRQDPGQGLRLIYYSQIVNDFQKGDIAEGYSVSREKKESFPLTVTSAQKNPTAFYLCASSPYRVPNTGELFFGEGSRLTVL.

The chain recombines TRBV10-2 with TRBJ2-7; 12 nucleotides agree with TRBD2. From germline, CDR1 is WSHSY and CDR2 SAAADI. The CDR3 is 14 residues long. Trimming cost V 0 bases and J 6 bases; bases outside gene matches: 0. The CDR3: CASSESTSGSEQYF. The CDR3, as DNA: TGCGCCAGCAGTGAGTCGACTAGCGGGAGCGAGCAGTACTTC.

This clonotype was counted ten times or more. V is TRBV20-1 and J is TRBJ2-7; D may be TRBD2 (5 bases). The CDR3 runs 11 residues. Trimming cost V 3 bases and J 8 bases, with 11 bases left between them. Looked up from germline, CDR1 is DFQATT and CDR2 is SNEGSKA (reference sequence). CDR3 region: CSAREDVKQYF. CDR3 DNA sequence: TGCAGTGCTAGGGAGGACGTAAAGCAGTACTTC.

The V and J genes are TRBV30 and TRBJ1-6, with 8 bases lining up with TRBD1. The V and J ends lost 1 base and 7 bases, in that order; junction bases with no gene match: 6. The CDR3 is 15 residues long. Germline CDR1 GTSNPN, CDR2 SVGIG (reference sequence). The CDR3 bases are TGTGCCTGGAGTGGCCAGGGGGCTGGGAATTCACCCCTCCACTTT. This codes for CAWSGQGAGNSPLHF.

Many counts were recorded for this clonotype. The rearrangement joins TRBV6-1 to TRBJ2-7; D possibly uses TRBD1 or TRBD2 (5 bases each). This CDR3 has 15 amino acids. The V end was cut by 6 bases, the J end by 0 bases, with 15 bases between. Germline V CDR1 and CDR2: MNHNS, SASEGT. The CDR3 sequence: CASRLGPGPSYEQYF. The CDR3 DNA reads TGTGCCAGCAGGCTTGGCCCGGGACCCTCCTACGAGCAGTACTTC.

This clonotype was observed at least ten times. V gene TRBV7-2 combines with J gene TRBJ2-5; D is uncertain. The CDR3 is made up of 15 amino acids. Germline CDR1 SGHTA, CDR2 FQGNSA. V was clipped by 5 bases and J by 1 base, with 14 bases between them. CDR3 in amino acids: CASSLRLLSQETQYF. Here the CDR3 DNA reads TGTGCCAGCAGCCTGCGGCTACTTAGCCAAGAGACCCAGTACTTC.

Only a few counts were recorded for this clonotype. The chain couples TRBV7-9 to TRBJ2-5; 13 bases are a match to TRBD2. This CDR3 comprises 15 residues. Germline V lookup: CDR1 SEHNR, CDR2 FQNEAQ (reference sequence). The V segment lost 5 bases and the J segment 5 bases; nucleotides outside the gene matches: 5. In nucleotides, the CDR3 is TGTGCCAGCAGCAAGGGACTAGCGGGAACCGAGACCCAGTACTTC. Its translation is CASSKGLAGTETQYF.

Ten or more counts support this clonotype. This chain links TRBV27 with TRBJ1-2; 9 bases map to TRBD1. This CDR3 has 14 amino acids. CDR1 is MNHEY, CDR2 SMNVEV, per germline (reference sequence). V was pared by 6 bases and J by 6 bases, with 8 bases of the junction left unmatched. The CDR3 is CASSSTGGVDGYTF. DNA of the CDR3: TGTGCCAGCAGCTCGACAGGGGGTGTTGATGGCTACACCTTC.

This clonotype was seen repeatedly, ten times or more. The V gene is TRBV11-2, the J gene TRBJ1-2, with TRBD1 matching over 7 bases. Germline lookup yields CDR1 SGHAT and CDR2 FQNNGV. The CDR3 runs to 15 residues. The ends lost 5 bases at V and 4 bases at J; junction bases unmatched: 10. CDR3 sequence (DNA): TGTGCCAGCAGCACCCGGACAGGCGGAGTCTATGGCTACACCTTC. This encodes CASSTRTGGVYGYTF.